This section outlines one TCR beta chain sequence together with its context. What it binds is unknown. From germline, CDR1 is SEHNR and CDR2 FQNEAQ (reference sequence). The length of the CDR3 is 15 residues. The V end lost 0 bases, the J end lost 3 bases, and 9 bases lay between the germline ends. These data belong to a study of vaccination effects on CD4 cells after COVID-19. For the study at large: Vaccination of participants consisted of two doses of either the BNT162b2 or mRNA-1273 vaccine.

General study points: Among infection- and vaccine-induced clones, marked clonal contraction occurred late after vaccination. From healthy vaccinees, only 1 of 255 vaccine-induced clones also reacted to common cold coronaviruses.

Sequencing used immunoSEQ multiplex PCR; TCRdb keeps in-frame clones, though not all of them. Altogether about 73,000 clones are present, around 78% being singletons, with the ten largest covering roughly a tenth. Sequencing was preceded by expansion of antigen-specific CD4+ T cells with viral peptide pools in the ViraFEST assay. Cells that had been cultured for 9 to 10 days were the source of isolated CD4+ T cells. Nobody among the vaccine recipients had prior SARS-CoV-2 infection (nucleocapsid antibodies were negative). The authors exchanged half the medium for IL-2 medium on days 3 and 7. The sample here was CD4+ T cells from PBMCs cultured with SARS-CoV-2 spike peptides, taken before COVID-19 vaccination. This rearrangement joins TRBV7-9 to TRBJ2-4; the D gene could be TRBD1 or TRBD2 (5 bases each). The receptor comes from a human donor who received a COVID-19 vaccine. The CDR3 nucleotides read TGTGCCAGCAGCTTAGCGGGGGTCAGCAAAAACATTCAGTACTTC. This gives the protein CASSLAGVSKNIQYF.